This TCR beta chain came from a study of Ad26.COV2.S vaccination and SARS-CoV-2 variants. Study background: Each vaccinee took Ad26.COV2.S intramuscularly, once or twice 56 days apart.

The germline V and J ends were trimmed by 4 bases and 4 bases, with 16 bases remaining between them. The germline V gene has CDR1 MGHRA and CDR2 YSYEKL. The CDR3 totals 16 residues. About this clone itself: Its antigen remains unknown.

Assay: immunoSEQ multiplex PCR; the TCRdb copy retains only in-frame clones and omits some. The table lists a few hundred thousand clones, more than 70% of them singletons, with 3% to 4% in the top ten. The study's findings and limits: Total T cell responses may have been underestimated by the TCR breadth and depth analyses. Substantial breadth in spike-specific CD8+ and CD4+ T cell responses was reportedly seen after vaccination.

Sample treatment: roughly 18 received Ad26.COV2.S at low or high dose, single or two shots; roughly five received placebo; per-sample allocation not given. Samples came from day 63 after the first vaccine or placebo injection. The sample in question was peripheral blood, obtained in a trial of Ad26.COV2.S vaccine versus placebo. The chain joins TRBV4-1 to TRBJ1-4; perhaps TRBD1 as D (5 bases). This TCR derives from a person between 18 and 65 years old who received the Ad26.COV2.S COVID-19 vaccine or a placebo. In DNA form, the CDR3 reads TGCGCCAGCAGCCTTTCAAAAGGGGTCCTTAATGAAAAACTGTTTTTT. The encoded protein is CASSLSKGVLNEKLFF.